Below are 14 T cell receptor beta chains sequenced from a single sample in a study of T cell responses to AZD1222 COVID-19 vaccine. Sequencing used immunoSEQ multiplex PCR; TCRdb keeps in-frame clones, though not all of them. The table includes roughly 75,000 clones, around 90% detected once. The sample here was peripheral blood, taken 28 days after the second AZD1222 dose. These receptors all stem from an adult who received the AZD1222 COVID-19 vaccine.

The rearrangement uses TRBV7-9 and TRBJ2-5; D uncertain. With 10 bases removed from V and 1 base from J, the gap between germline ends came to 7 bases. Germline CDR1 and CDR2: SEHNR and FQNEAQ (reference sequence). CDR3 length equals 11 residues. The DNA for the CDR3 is TGTGCCACCCCAGCCCAAGAGACCCAGTACTTC. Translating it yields CATPAQETQYF.

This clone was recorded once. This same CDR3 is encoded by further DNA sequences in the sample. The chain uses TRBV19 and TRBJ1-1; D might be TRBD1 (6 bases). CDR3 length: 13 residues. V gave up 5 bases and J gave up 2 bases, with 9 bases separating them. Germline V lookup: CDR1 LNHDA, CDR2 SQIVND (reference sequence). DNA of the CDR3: TGTGCCAGTAGTCTGACAGGAAACACTGAAGCTTTCTTT. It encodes CASSLTGNTEAFF.

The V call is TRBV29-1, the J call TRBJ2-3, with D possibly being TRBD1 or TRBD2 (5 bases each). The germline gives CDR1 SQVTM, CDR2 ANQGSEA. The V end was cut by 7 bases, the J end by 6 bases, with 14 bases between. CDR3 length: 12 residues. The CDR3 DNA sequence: TGCAGCGCAACCGGGGCGCTTGATACGCAGTATTTT. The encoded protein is CSATGALDTQYF.

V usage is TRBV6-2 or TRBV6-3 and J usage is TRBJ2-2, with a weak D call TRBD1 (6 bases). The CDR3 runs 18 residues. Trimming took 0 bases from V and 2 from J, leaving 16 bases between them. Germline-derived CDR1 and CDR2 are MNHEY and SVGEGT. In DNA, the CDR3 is TGTGCCAGCAGTTACTCAATCCGGGACACTTACAACACCGGGGAGCTGTTTTTT. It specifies CASSYSIRDTYNTGELFF.

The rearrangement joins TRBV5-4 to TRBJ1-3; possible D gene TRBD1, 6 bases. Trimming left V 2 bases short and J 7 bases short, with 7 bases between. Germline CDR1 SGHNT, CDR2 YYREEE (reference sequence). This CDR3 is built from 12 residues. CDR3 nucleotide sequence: TGTGCCAGCAGCTTAAGGGGGAACACCATATATTTT. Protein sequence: CASSLRGNTIYF. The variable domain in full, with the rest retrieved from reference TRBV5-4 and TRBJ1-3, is ETGVTQSPTHLIKTRGQQVTLRCSSQSGHNTVSWYQQALGQGPQFIFQYYREEENGRGNFPPRFSGLQFPNYSSELNVNALELDDSALYLCASSLRGNTIYFGEGSWLTVV.

The CDR3 DNA is TGCGCCAGCAGCCAAGATGTGCAGGCGCAGTATTTT. It translates to CASSQDVQAQYF. The rearrangement uses TRBV4-1 and TRBJ2-3; D unclear. The length of the CDR3 is 12 residues. Germline CDR1 and CDR2: MGHRA and YSYEKL. Trimming removed 0 bases from V and 10 bases from J, with 8 bases in between.

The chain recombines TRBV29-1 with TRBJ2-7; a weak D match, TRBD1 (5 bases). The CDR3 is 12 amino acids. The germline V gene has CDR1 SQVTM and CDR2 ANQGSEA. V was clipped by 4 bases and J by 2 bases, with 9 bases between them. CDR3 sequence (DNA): TGCAGCGTTGGACAGCGACCCTACGAGCAGTACTTC. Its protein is CSVGQRPYEQYF.

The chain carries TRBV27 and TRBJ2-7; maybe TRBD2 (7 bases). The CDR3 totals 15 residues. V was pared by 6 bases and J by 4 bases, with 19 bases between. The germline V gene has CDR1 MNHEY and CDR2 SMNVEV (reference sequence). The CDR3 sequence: CASRDPAGAVYEQYF. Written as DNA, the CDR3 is TGTGCCAGCAGGGACCCGGCGGGGGCGGTTTACGAGCAGTACTTC.

The chain's CDR3 is CASSLAGVSTDTQYF. Here the CDR3 DNA reads TGTGCCAGCAGCTTAGCTGGAGTTAGCACAGATACGCAGTATTTT. The chain joins TRBV7-2 to TRBJ2-3; D call uncertain. CDR3 length equals 15 residues. Per germline, CDR1 SGHTA and CDR2 FQGNSA. Trimming left V 0 bases short and J 0 bases short, with 7 bases between.

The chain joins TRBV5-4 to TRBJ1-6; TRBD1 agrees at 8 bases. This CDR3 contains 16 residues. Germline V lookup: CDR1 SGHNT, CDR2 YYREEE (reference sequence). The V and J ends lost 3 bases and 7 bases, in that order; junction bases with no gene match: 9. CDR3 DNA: TGTGCCAGCAGCTCCCATGGACAGGGCGGCAATTCACCCCTCCACTTT. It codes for CASSSHGQGGNSPLHF.

CDR3 protein: CASSPLGRGVTEAFF. The CDR3 DNA reads as TGTGCCAGCTCACCACTCGGCAGGGGAGTTACTGAAGCTTTCTTT. V and J are TRBV18 and TRBJ1-1, with D possibly being TRBD1 (6 bases). This CDR3 comprises 15 residues. Germline lookup yields CDR1 KGHSH and CDR2 LQKENI. Between the trimmed V and J ends, which lost 1 base and 5 bases, there was a span of 14 bases.

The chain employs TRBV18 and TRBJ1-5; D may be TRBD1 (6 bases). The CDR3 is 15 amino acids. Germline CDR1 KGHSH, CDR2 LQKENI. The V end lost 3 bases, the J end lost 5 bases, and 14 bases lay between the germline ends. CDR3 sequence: CASSPGGGPYQPQHF. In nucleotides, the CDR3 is TGTGCCAGCTCACCTGGGGGGGGCCCGTATCAGCCCCAGCATTTT. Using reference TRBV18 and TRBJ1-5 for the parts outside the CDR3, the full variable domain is NAGVMQNPRHLVRRRGQEARLRCSPMKGHSHVYWYRQLPEEGLKFMVYLQKENIIDESGMPKERFSAEFPKEGPSILRIQQVVRGDSAAYFCASSPGGGPYQPQHFGDGTRLSIL.

Written as DNA, the CDR3 is TGTGCCAGCAGCTTAGATCACGGGGGCTACGAGCAGTACTTC. It translates to CASSLDHGGYEQYF. This chain connects TRBV11-2 to TRBJ2-7; D may be TRBD2 (6 bases). Germline lookup yields CDR1 SGHAT and CDR2 FQNNGV. V was shortened by 0 bases and J by 3 bases, with 9 bases between the two germline ends. The CDR3 runs to 14 residues.

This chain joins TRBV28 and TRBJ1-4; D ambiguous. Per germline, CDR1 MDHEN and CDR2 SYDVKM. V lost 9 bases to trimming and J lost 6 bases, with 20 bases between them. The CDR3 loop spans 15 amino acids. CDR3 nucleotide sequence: TGTGCCAGTCGAGATTTGGTGAGCCGAGATGAAAAACTGTTTTTT. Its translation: CASRDLVSRDEKLFF.